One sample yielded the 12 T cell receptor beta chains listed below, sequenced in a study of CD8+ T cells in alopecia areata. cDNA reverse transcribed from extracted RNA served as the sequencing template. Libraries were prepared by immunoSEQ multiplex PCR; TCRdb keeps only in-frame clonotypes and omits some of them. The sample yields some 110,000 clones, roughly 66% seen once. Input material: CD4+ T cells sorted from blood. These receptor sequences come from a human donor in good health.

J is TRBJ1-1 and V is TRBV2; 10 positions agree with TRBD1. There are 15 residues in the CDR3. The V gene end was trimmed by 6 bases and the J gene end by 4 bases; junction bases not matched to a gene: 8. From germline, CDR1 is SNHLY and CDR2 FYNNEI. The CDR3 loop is CASRTRQGAGTEAFF. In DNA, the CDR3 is TGTGCCAGCAGGACTAGACAGGGGGCTGGCACTGAAGCTTTCTTT.

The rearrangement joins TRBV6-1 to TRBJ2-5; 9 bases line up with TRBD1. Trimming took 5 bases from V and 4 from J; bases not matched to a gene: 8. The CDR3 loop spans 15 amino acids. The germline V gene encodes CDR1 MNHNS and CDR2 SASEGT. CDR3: CASSPGTGSRETQYF. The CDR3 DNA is TGTGCCAGCAGTCCAGGGACAGGGTCGCGAGAGACCCAGTACTTC.

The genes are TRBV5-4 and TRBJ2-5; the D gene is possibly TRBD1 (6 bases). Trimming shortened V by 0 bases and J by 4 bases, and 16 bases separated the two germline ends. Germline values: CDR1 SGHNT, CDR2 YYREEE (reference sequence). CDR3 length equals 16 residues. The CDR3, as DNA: TGTGCCAGCAGCTTGGGAGGGACAACGGACCGAGAGACCCAGTACTTC. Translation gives CASSLGGTTDRETQYF. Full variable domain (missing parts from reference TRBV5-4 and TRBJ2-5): ETGVTQSPTHLIKTRGQQVTLRCSSQSGHNTVSWYQQALGQGPQFIFQYYREEENGRGNFPPRFSGLQFPNYSSELNVNALELDDSALYLCASSLGGTTDRETQYFGPGTRLLVL.

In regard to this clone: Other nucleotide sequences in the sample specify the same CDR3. The CDR3, as DNA: TGCAGCGTTGAGGGCGGGCCCACCGATACGCAGTATTTT. Its protein is CSVEGGPTDTQYF. V is TRBV29-1 and J is TRBJ2-3; a possible D gene is TRBD2 (5 bases). The V gene's germline CDR1 is SQVTM and CDR2 ANQGSEA. The length of the CDR3 is 13 residues. V shed 3 bases and J shed 6 bases, with 13 bases lying between them.

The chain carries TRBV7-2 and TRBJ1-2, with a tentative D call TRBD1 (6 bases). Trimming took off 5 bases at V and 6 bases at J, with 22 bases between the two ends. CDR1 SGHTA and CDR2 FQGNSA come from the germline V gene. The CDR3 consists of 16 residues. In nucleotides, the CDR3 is TGTGCCAGCAGCCCGGCCGGTACAGGGTCTGCGCATGGCTACACCTTC. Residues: CASSPAGTGSAHGYTF.

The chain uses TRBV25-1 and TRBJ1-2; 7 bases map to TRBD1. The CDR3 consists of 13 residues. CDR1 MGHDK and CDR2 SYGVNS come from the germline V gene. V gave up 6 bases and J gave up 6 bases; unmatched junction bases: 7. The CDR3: CASSKAGQDGYTF. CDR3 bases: TGTGCCAGCAGCAAAGCCGGACAGGATGGCTACACCTTC.

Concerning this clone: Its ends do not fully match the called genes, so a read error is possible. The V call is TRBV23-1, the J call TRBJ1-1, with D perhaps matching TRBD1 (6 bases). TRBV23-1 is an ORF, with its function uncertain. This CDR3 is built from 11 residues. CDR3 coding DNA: TGCGCCAAATCGGACAGTCGGAAGTTGGAGTTT. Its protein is CAKSDSRKLEF.

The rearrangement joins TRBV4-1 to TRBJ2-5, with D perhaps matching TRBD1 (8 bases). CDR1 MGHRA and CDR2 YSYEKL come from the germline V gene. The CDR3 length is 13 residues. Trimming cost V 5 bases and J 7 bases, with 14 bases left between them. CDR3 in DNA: TGCGCCAGCAGCAAGACAGGGGAGGGGACCCAGTACTTC. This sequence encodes CASSKTGEGTQYF.

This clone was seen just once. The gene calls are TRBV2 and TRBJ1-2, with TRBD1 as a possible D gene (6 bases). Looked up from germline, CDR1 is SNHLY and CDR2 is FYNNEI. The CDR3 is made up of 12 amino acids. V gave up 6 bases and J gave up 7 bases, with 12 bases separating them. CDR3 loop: CASRQGMSGYTF. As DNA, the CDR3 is TGTGCCAGCAGACAGGGTATGAGTGGCTACACCTTC.

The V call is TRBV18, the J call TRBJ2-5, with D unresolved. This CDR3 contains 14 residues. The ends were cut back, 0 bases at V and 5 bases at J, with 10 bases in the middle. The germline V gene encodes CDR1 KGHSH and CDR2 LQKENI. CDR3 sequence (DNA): TGTGCCAGCTCACCACCTGCAGGTTGGGAGACCCAGTACTTC. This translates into CASSPPAGWETQYF.

CDR3 bases: TGTGCCAGCTCACCAGGTCCCCCGGGGAACACTGAAGCTTTCTTT. It codes for CASSPGPPGNTEAFF. The chain combines TRBV18 with TRBJ1-1, with D hard to call. CDR1 KGHSH and CDR2 LQKENI come from the germline V gene. The CDR3 runs 15 residues. V dropped 2 bases and J dropped 1 base, with 11 bases sitting between them.

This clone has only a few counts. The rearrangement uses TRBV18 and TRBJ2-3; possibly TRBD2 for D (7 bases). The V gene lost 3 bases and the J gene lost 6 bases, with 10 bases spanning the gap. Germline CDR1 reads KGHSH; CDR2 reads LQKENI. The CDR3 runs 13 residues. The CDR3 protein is CASSPAGADTQYF. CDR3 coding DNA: TGTGCCAGCTCACCGGCGGGGGCGGATACGCAGTATTTT.